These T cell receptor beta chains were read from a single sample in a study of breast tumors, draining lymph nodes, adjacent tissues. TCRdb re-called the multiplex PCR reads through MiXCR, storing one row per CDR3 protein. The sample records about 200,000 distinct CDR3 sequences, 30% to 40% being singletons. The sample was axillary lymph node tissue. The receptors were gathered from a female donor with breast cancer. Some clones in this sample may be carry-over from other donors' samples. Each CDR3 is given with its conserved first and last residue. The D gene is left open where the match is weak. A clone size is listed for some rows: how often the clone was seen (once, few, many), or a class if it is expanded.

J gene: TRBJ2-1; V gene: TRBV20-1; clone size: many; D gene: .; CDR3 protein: CSARGGPNNEQFF; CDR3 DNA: TGCAGTGCTAGGGGAGGACCGAACAATGAGCAGTTCTTC
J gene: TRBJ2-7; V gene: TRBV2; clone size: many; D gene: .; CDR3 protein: CASSGRTAIYEQYF; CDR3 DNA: TGTGCCAGCAGTGGTCGGACTGCTATTTACGAGCAGTACTTC
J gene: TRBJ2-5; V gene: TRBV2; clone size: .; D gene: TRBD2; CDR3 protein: CASSRSTAGDNQETQYF; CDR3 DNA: TGTGCCAGCAGCCGTTCTACAGCGGGGGACAACCAAGAGACCCAGTACTTC
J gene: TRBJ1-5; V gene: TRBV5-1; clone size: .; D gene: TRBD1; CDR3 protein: CASSPGTGGIQPQHF; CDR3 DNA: TGCGCCAGCAGTCCCGGGACAGGGGGCATTCAGCCCCAGCATTTT
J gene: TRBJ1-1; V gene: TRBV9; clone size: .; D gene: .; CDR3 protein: CASSALESGVTEAFF; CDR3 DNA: TGTGCCAGCAGCGCGCTCGAATCAGGGGTTACTGAAGCTTTCTTT
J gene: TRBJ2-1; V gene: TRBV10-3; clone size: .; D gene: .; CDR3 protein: CAISEKPGHYNEQFF; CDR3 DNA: TGTGCCATCAGTGAGAAACCGGGACACTACAATGAGCAGTTCTTC
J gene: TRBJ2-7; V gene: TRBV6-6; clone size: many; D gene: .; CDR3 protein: CASSHSDDRTWPYEQYF; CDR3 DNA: TGTGCCAGCAGTCACTCGGACGACAGGACCTGGCCCTACGAGCAGTACTTC
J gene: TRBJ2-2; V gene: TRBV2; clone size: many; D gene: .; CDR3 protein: CASTGRGNGELFF; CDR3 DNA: TGTGCCAGCACCGGACGGGGAAACGGGGAGCTGTTTTTT
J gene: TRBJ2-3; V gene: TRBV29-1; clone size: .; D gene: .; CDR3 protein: CSAGVTDTQYF; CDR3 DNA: TGCAGCGCCGGGGTGACAGATACGCAGTATTTT
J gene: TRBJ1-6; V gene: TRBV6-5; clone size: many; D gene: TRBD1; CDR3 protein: CASSSTGTGGVNSPLHF; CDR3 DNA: TGTGCCAGCAGTTCAACCGGGACAGGGGGCGTAAATTCACCCCTCCACTTT
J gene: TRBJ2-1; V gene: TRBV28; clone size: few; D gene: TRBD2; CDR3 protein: CASSSSPDTRSGGQFF; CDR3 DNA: TGTGCCAGCAGTTCCTCACCTGATACACGCTCGGGGGGGCAGTTCTTC
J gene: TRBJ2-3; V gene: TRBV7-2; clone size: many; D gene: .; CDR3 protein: CASSLGGGRTDTQYF; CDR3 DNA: TGTGCCAGCAGCTTAGGGGGAGGTAGGACAGATACGCAGTATTTT
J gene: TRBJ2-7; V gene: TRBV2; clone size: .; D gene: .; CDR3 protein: CASSEDGDISYEQYF; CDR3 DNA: TGTGCCAGCAGTGAAGATGGAGATATCTCCTACGAGCAGTACTTC
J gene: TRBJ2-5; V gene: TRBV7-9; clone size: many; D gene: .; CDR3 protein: CASSLVLGETQYF; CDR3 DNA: TGTGCCAGCAGCTTAGTCCTGGGGGAGACCCAGTACTTC
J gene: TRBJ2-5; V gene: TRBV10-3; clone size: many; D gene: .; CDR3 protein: CAISEFRETQYF; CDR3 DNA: TGTGCCATCAGTGAGTTCCGGGAGACCCAGTACTTC
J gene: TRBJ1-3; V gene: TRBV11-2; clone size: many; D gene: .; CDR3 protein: CASSLGQHSGNTIYF; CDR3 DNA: TGTGCCAGCAGCCTCGGACAGCACTCTGGAAACACCATATATTTT
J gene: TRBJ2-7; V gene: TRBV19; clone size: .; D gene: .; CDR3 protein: CASVRPGSAYEQYF; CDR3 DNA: TGTGCCAGTGTAAGACCGGGGTCTGCCTACGAGCAGTACTTC
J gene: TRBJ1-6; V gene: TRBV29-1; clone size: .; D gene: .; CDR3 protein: CSVEELCSYNSPLHF; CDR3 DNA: TGCAGCGTTGAAGAGCTGTGCTCCTATAATTCACCCCTCCACTTT
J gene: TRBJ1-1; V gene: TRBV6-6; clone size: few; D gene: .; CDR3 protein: CASGRGRNTEAFF; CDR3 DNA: TGTGCCAGTGGCCGCGGAAGAAACACTGAAGCTTTCTTT
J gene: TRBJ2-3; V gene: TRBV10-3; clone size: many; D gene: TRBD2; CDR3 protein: CAISAASGRSYTDTQYF; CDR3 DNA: TGTGCCATCAGTGCTGCTAGCGGGAGGTCCTACACAGATACGCAGTATTTT
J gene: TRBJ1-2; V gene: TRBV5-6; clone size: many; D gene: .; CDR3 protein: CASSFRVPGPYGYTF; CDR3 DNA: TGTGCCAGCAGCTTTCGGGTGCCCGGCCCCTATGGCTACACCTTC
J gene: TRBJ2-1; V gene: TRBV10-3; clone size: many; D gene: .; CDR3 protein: CAAARDPQEGQFF; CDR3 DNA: TGTGCCGCAGCCCGGGACCCTCAAGAGGGGCAGTTCTTC
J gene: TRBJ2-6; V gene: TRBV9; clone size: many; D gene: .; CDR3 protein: CASSVDPFLGANVLTF; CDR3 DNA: TGTGCCAGCAGCGTAGACCCCTTTTTGGGGGCCAACGTCCTGACTTTC
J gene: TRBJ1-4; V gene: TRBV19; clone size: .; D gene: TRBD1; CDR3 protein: CASSIAGTVNEKLFF; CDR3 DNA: TGTGCCAGTAGTATCGCCGGGACAGTTAATGAAAAACTGTTTTTT
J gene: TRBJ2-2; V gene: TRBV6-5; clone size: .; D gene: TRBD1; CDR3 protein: CASSTDRGNTGELFF; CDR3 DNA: TGTGCCAGCAGTACCGACAGGGGGAACACCGGGGAGCTGTTTTTT
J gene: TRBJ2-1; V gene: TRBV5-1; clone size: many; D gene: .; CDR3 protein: CASSSLGFDNEQFF; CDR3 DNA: TGCGCCAGCAGCTCGTTAGGCTTCGACAATGAGCAGTTCTTC
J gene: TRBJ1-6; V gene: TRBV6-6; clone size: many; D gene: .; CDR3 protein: CASSPGYNSPLHF; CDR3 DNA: TGTGCCAGCTCACCAGGGTATAATTCACCCCTCCACTTT
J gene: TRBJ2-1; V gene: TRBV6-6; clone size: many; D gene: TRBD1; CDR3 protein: CASSYLGQGANEQFF; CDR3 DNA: TGTGCCAGCAGTTACTTAGGACAGGGGGCGAATGAGCAGTTCTTC
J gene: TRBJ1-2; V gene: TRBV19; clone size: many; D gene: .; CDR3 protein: CASRKPGQGVVYGYTF; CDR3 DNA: TGTGCCAGTAGGAAGCCGGGACAAGGGGTAGTTTATGGCTACACCTTC
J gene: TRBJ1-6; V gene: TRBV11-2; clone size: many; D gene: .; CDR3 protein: CASSLRGVGNSPLHF; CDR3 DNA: TGTGCCAGCAGCTTAAGAGGGGTTGGGAATTCACCCCTCCACTTT
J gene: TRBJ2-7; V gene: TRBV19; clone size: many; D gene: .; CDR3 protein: CASRLSGASYEQYF; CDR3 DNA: TGTGCCAGTAGGTTGAGCGGTGCCTCCTACGAGCAGTACTTC